A single T cell receptor (beta chain) is shown here with its context. Its antigen is not known. The data derive from a study of ipilimumab plus nivolumab after autologous stem cell transplantation. Study context: Patients received a median of roughly 5 ipilimumab and 8 or 9 nivolumab doses.

Study results and limitations: TCR repertoire, Treg phenotype and gut microbiota reportedly support more study of this approach.

Some clones are missing from TCRdb's copy, which holds only in-frame ones; the method was immunoSEQ multiplex PCR. The sample shows some 6,500 clones, 80% to 90% of them seen only once. The CDR3 contains 14 residues. CDR1 is KGHSH, CDR2 LQKENI, per germline. V lost 5 bases and J 8 bases, leaving 18 bases between the germline ends. V is TRBV18 and J is TRBJ1-2; possibly TRBD1 for D (6 bases). The receptor was derived from a female donor with multiple myeloma. The sample in question was PBMCs, obtained in a trial of ipilimumab plus nivolumab as post-transplant consolidation. This CDR3 is CASSTADSARGYTF. CDR3 nucleotide sequence: TGTGCCAGCTCAACCGCGGACAGCGCGAGGGGCTACACCTTC.